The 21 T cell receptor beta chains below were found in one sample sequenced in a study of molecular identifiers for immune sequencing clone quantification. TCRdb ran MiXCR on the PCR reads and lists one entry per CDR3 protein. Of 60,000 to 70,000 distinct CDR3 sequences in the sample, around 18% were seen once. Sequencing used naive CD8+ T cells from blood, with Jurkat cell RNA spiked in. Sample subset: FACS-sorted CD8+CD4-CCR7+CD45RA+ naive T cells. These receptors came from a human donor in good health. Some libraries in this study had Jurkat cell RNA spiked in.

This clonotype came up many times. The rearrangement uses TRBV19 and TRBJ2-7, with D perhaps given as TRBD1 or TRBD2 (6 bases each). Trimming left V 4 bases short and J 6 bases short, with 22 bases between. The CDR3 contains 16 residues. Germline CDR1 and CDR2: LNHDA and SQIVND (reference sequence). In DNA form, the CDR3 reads TGTGCCAGTAGTACCCGCCTGACCCGGGGGCCTCTCGAGCAGTACTTC. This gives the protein CASSTRLTRGPLEQYF. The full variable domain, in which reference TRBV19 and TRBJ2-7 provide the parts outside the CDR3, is DGGITQSPKYLFRKEGQNVTLSCEQNLNHDAMYWYRQDPGQGLRLIYYSQIVNDFQKGDIAEGYSVSREKKESFPLTVTSAQKNPTAFYLCASSTRLTRGPLEQYFGPGTRLTVT.

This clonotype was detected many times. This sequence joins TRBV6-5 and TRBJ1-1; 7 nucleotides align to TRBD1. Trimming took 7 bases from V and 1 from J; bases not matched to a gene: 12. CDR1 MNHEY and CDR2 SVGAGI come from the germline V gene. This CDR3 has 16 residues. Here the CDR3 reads CASNTHRGVPNTEAFF. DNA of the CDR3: TGTGCCAGCAATACCCACAGGGGAGTGCCGAACACTGAAGCTTTCTTT.

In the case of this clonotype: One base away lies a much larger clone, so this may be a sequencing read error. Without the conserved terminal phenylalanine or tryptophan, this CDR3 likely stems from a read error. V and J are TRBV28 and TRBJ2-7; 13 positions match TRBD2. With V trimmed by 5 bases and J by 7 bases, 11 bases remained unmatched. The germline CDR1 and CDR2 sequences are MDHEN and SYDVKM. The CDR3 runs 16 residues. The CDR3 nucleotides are TGTGCCAGCAGTCCAGGGACTAGCGGGACGGCGAAAGAGCAGTACTCC. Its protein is CASSPGTSGTAKEQYS.

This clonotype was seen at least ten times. CDR3 nucleotides: TGTGCCAGCGAAGGGACTAGCGAGCTTACAGATACGCAGTATTTT. Protein: CASEGTSELTDTQYF. The chain uses TRBV6-1 and TRBJ2-3; 10 bases align to TRBD2. The germline CDR1 and CDR2 sequences are MNHNS and SASEGT. The CDR3 loop spans 15 amino acids. The ends lost 8 bases at V and 3 bases at J; junction bases unmatched: 8.

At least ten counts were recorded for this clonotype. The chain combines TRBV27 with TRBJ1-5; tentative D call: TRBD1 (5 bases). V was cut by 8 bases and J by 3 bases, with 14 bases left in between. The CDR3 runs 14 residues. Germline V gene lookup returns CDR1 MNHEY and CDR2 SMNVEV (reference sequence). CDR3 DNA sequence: TGTGCCAGCCGAAAATCGGGGGACAATCAGCCCCAGCATTTT. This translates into CASRKSGDNQPQHF.

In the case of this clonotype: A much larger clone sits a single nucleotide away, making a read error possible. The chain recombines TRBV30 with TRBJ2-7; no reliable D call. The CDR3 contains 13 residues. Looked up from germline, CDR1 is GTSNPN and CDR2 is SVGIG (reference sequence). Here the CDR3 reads CAWSVHTAYERYF. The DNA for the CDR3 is TGTGCCTGGAGTGTACATACAGCCTACGAGCGGTACTTC.

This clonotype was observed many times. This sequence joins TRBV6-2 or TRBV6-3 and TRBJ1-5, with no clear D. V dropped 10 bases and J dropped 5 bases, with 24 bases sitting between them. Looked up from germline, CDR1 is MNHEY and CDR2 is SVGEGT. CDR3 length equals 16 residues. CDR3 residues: CATCLNPSLFDQPQHF. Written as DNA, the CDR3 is TGTGCCACATGCCTAAATCCTTCTCTTTTCGATCAGCCCCAGCATTTT.

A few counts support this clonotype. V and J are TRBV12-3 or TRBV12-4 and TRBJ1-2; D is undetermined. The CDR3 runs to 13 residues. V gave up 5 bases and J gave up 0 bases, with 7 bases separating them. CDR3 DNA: TGTGCCAGCAGTGACGAGTCTAACTATGGCTACACCTTC. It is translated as CASSDESNYGYTF.

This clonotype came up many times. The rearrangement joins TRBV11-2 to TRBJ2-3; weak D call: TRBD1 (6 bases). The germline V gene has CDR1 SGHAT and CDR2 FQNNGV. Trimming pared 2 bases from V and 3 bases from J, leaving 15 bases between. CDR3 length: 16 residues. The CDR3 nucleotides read TGTGCCAGCAGCTTATTCCCAATTAGGGGGACAGATACGCAGTATTTT. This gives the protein CASSLFPIRGTDTQYF.

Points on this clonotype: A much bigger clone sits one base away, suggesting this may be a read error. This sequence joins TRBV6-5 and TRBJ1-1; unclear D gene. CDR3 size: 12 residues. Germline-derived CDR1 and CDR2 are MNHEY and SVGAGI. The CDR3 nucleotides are TGTGCCAGCAGTAAAAGGAACACTGAAGCTTCCTTT. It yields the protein CASSKRNTEASF.

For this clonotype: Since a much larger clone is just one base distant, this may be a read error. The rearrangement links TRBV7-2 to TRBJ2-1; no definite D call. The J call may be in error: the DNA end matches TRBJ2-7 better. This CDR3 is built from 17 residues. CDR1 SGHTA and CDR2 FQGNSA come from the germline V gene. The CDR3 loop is CASSLLGRLSSYNEQYF. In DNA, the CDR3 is TGTGCCAGCAGCTTATTAGGGCGACTCAGCTCCTACAATGAGCAGTACTTC.

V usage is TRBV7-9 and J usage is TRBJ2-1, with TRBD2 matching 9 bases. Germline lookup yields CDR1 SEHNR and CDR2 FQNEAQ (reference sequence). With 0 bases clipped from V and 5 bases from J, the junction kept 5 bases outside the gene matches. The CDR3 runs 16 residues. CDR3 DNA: TGTGCCAGCAGCTTAGCGAAAATAGCGGGAGACAATGAGCAGTTCTTC. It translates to CASSLAKIAGDNEQFF.

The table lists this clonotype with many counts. The CDR3 is CASSYPTLDEQFF. The CDR3 DNA follows: TGTGCCAGCAGTTACCCGACTCTGGATGAGCAGTTCTTC. This chain links TRBV6-5 with TRBJ2-1; no firm D call. The CDR3 totals 13 residues. Germline V lookup: CDR1 MNHEY, CDR2 SVGAGI. Trimming removed 2 bases from V and 8 bases from J, with 10 bases in between.

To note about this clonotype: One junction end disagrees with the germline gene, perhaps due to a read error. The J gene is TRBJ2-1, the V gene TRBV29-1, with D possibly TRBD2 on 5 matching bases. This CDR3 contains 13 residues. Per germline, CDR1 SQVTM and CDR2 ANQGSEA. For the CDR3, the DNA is TGCTGCGTCCGTTTGGTGGACTCCAATGAGCAGTTCTTC. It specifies CCVRLVDSNEQFF.

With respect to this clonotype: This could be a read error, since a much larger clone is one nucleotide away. The CDR3 loop is CANSAAGVIDTQYF. Here the CDR3 DNA reads TGTGCCAACAGTGCAGCGGGAGTGATAGATACGCAGTATTTT. The chain is built from TRBV6-6 and TRBJ2-3; 8 nucleotides align to TRBD2. The CDR3 sequence is 14 residues long. Germline V gene data show CDR1 as MNHNY and CDR2 as SVGAGI (reference sequence).

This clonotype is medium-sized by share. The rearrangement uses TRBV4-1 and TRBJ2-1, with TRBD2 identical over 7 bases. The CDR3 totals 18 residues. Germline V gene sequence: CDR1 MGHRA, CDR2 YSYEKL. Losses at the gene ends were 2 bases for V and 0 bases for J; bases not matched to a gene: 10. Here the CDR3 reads CASSQRYSGQSSYNEQFF. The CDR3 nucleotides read TGCGCCAGCAGCCAACGATATAGCGGGCAAAGCTCCTACAATGAGCAGTTCTTC.

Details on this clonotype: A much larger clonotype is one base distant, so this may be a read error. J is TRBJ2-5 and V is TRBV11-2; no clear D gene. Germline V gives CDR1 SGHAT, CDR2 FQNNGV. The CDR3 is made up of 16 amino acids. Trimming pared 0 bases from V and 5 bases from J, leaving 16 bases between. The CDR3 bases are TGTGCCAGCAGCTTAGACCCCTCCTTCAGCGATGAGACCCAGTACTTC. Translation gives CASSLDPSFSDETQYF.

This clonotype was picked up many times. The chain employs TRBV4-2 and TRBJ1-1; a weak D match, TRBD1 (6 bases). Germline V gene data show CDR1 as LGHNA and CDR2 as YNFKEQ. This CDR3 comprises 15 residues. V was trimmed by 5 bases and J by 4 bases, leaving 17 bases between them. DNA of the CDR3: TGTGCCAGCAGCACACGCCGGGGGGCGGGCACTGAAGCTTTCTTT. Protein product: CASSTRRGAGTEAFF.

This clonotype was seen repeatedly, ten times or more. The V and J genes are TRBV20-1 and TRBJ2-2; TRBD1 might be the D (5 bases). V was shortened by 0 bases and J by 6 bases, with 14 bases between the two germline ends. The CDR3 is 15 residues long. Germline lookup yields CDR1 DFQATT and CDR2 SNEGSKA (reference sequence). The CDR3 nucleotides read TGCAGTGCTAGAGATCCGTCCGAAGGGGCCGGGGAGCTGTTTTTT. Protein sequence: CSARDPSEGAGELFF.

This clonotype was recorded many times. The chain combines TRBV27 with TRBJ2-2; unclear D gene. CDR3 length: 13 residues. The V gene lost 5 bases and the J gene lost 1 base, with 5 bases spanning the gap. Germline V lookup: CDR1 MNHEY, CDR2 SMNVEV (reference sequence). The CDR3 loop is CASSEWNTGELFF. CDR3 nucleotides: TGTGCCAGCAGTGAGTGGAACACCGGGGAGCTGTTTTTT.

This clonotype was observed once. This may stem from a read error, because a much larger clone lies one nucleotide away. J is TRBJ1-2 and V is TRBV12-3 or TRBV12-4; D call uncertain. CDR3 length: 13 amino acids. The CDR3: CAGSLAANYGYTF. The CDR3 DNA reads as TGTGCCGGCAGTTTGGCAGCTAACTATGGCTACACCTTC.